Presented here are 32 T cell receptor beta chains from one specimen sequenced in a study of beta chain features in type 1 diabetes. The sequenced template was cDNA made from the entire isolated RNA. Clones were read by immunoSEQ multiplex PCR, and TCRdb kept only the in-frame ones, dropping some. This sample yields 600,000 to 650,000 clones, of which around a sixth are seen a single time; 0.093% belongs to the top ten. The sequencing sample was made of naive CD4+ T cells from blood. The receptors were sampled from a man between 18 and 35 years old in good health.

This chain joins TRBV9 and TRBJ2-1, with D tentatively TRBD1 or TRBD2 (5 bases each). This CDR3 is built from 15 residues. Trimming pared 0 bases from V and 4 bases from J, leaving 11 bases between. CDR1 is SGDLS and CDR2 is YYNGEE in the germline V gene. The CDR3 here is CASSVGTRTYNEQFF. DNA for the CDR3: TGTGCCAGCAGCGTAGGTACTAGGACATACAATGAGCAGTTCTTC. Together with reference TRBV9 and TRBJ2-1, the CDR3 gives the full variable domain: DSGVTQTPKHLITATGQRVTLRCSPRSGDLSVYWYQQSLDQGLQFLIQYYNGEERAKGNILERFSAQQFPDLHSELNLSSLELGDSALYFCASSVGTRTYNEQFFGPGTRLTVL.

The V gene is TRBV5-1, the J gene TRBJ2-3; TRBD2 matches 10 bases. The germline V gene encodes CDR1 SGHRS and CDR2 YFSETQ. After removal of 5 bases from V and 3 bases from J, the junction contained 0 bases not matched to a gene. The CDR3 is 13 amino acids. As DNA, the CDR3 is TGCGCCAGCAGACTAGCGGGAACAGATACGCAGTATTTT. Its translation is CASRLAGTDTQYF.

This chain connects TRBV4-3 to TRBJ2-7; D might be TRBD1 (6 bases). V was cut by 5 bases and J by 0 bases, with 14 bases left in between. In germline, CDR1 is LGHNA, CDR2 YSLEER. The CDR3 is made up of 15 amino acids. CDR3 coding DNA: TGCGCCAGCAGCTCTCAGGGGAGCCGCTCCTACGAGCAGTACTTC. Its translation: CASSSQGSRSYEQYF.

As DNA, the CDR3 is TGTGCCAGTAACAGCCCTCCGGGACAGCGCCTTAGCAATCAGCCCCAGCATTTT. Its translation: CASNSPPGQRLSNQPQHF. This sequence joins TRBV19 and TRBJ1-5; 7 bases match TRBD1. This CDR3 region has 18 residues. Germline V CDR1 and CDR2: LNHDA, SQIVND (reference sequence). After removal of 7 bases from V and 0 bases from J, the junction contained 15 bases not matched to a gene.

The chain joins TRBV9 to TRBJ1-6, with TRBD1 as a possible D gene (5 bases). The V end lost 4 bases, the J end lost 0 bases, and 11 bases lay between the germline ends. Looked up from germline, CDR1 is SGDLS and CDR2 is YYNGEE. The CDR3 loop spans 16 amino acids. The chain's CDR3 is CASSPRGGSYNSPLHF. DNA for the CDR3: TGTGCCAGCAGCCCACGGGGGGGCTCCTATAATTCACCCCTCCACTTT. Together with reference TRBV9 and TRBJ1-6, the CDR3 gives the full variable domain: DSGVTQTPKHLITATGQRVTLRCSPRSGDLSVYWYQQSLDQGLQFLIQYYNGEERAKGNILERFSAQQFPDLHSELNLSSLELGDSALYFCASSPRGGSYNSPLHFGNGTRLTVT.

The CDR3 region has the DNA TGTGCCAGCAGCACCCGCCGACAGGGGATGAACACTGAAGCTTTCTTT. Translating it yields CASSTRRQGMNTEAFF. This chain joins TRBV9 and TRBJ1-1; TRBD1 agrees at 8 bases. The CDR3 covers 16 residues. Germline V gene sequence: CDR1 SGDLS, CDR2 YYNGEE. Trimming took 4 bases from V and 0 from J; bases not matched to a gene: 8.

In DNA, the CDR3 is TGTGCCAGCAGTGGCGCGGGACAGCCTCACTATGGCTACACCTTC. This gives the protein CASSGAGQPHYGYTF. This chain links TRBV6-1 with TRBJ1-2, with 7 nucleotides matching TRBD1. Trimming at V came to 4 bases and at J to 3 bases, leaving 8 bases not matched to a gene. The CDR3 covers 15 residues. The germline CDR1 and CDR2 sequences are MNHNS and SASEGT.

CDR3 nucleotide sequence: TGTGCCAGCAGCTTGGGATTCTACGAGCAGTACTTC. This translates into CASSLGFYEQYF. The rearrangement joins TRBV7-2 to TRBJ2-7, with D hard to call. This CDR3 has 12 amino acids. Germline V gives CDR1 SGHTA, CDR2 FQGNSA. Between the trimmed V and J ends, which lost 3 bases and 3 bases, there was a span of 6 bases.

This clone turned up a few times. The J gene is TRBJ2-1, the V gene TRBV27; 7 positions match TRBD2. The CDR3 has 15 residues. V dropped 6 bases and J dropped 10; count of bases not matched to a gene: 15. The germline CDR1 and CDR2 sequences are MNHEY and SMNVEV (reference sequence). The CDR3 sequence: CASRNGLGYWFEQFF. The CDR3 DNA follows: TGTGCCAGCAGAAACGGACTAGGATATTGGTTCGAGCAGTTCTTC.

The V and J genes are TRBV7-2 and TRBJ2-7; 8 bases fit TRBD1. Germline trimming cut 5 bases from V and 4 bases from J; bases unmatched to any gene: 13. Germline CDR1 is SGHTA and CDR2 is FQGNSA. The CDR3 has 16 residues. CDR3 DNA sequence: TGTGCCAGCAGCCCGGCCCGGGACAGGATGTTTTACGAGCAGTACTTC. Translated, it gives CASSPARDRMFYEQYF. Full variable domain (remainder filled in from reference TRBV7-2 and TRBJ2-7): GAGVSQSPSNKVTEKGKDVELRCDPISGHTALYWYRQSLGQGLEFLIYFQGNSAPDKSGLPSDRFSAERTGGSVSTLTIQRTQQEDSAVYLCASSPARDRMFYEQYFGPGTRLTVT.

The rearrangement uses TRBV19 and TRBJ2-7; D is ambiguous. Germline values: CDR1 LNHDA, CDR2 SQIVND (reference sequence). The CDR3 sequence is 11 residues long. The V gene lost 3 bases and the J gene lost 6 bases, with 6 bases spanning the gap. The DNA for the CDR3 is TGTGCCAGTAGTATTGAAAGCGAGCAGTACTTC. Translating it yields CASSIESEQYF. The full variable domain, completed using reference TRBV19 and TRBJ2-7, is DGGITQSPKYLFRKEGQNVTLSCEQNLNHDAMYWYRQDPGQGLRLIYYSQIVNDFQKGDIAEGYSVSREKKESFPLTVTSAQKNPTAFYLCASSIESEQYFGPGTRLTVT.

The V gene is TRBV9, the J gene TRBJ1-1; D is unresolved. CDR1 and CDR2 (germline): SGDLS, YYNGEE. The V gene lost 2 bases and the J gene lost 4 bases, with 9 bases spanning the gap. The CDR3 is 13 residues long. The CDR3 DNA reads TGTGCCAGCAGCGTCGAATCCGGCACTGAAGCTTTCTTT. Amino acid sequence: CASSVESGTEAFF.

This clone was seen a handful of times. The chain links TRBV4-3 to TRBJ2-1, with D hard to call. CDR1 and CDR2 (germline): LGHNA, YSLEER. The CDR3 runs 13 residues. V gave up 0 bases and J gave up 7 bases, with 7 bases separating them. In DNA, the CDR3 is TGCGCCAGCAGCCAAGAATCGAAAAATGAGCAGTTCTTC. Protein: CASSQESKNEQFF.

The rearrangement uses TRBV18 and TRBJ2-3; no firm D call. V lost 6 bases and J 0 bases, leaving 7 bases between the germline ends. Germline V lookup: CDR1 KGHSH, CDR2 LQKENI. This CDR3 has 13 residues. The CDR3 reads CASSTISTDTQYF. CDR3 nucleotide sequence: TGTGCCAGCTCGACAATTAGCACAGATACGCAGTATTTT.

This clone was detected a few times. In nucleotides, the CDR3 is TGTGCCAGCGCCGGGAGCTATGGCTACACCTTC. It codes for CASAGSYGYTF. The chain uses TRBV28 and TRBJ1-2; D call uncertain. Germline V gene sequence: CDR1 MDHEN, CDR2 SYDVKM. There are 11 residues in the CDR3. V was trimmed by 8 bases and J by 4 bases, leaving 8 bases between them.

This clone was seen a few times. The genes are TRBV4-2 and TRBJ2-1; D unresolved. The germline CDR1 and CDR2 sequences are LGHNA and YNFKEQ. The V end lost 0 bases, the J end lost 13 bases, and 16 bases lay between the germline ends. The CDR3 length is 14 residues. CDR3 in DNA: TGTGCCAGCAGCCAAGATTCCAGGACCGTCCCACAGTTCTTC. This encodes CASSQDSRTVPQFF.

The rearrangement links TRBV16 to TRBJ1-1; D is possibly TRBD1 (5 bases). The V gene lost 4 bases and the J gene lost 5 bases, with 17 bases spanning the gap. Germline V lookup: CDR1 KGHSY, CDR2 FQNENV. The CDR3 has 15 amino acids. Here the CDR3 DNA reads TGTGCCAGCAGCCCTGGAAGGGGTATGGGAACTGAAGCTTTCTTT. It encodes CASSPGRGMGTEAFF.

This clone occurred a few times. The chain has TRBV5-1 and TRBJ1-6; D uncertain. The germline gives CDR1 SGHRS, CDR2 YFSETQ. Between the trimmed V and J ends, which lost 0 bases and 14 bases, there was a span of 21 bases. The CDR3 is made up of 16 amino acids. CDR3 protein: CASSLGGINKFTALHF. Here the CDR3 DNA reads TGCGCCAGCAGCTTGGGAGGGATCAACAAATTCACAGCCCTCCACTTT.

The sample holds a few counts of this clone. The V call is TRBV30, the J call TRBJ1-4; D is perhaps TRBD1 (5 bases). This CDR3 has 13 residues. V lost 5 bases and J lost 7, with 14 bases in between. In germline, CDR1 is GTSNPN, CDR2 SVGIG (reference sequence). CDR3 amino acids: CAWQTRGGEKLFF. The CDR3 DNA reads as TGTGCCTGGCAGACACGGGGGGGTGAAAAACTGTTTTTT.

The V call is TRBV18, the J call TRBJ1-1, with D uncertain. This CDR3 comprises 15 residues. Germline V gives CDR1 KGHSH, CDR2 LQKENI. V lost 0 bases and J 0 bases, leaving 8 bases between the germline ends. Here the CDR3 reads CASSPPQLMNTEAFF. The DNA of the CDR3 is TGTGCCAGCTCACCACCTCAGTTAATGAACACTGAAGCTTTCTTT.

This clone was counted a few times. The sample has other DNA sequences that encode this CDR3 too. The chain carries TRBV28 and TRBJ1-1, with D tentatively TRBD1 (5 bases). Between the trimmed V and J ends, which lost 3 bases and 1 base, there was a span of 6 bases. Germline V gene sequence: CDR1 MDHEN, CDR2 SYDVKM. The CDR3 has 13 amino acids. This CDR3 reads CASSFQGNTEAFF. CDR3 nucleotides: TGTGCCAGCAGTTTCCAGGGGAACACTGAAGCTTTCTTT.

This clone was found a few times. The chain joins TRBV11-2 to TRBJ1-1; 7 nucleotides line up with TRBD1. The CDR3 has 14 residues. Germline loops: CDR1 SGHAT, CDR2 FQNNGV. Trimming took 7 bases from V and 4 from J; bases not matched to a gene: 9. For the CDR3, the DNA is TGTGCCAGCACCCTTAGGGGGCCGTTCACTGAAGCTTTCTTT. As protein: CASTLRGPFTEAFF.

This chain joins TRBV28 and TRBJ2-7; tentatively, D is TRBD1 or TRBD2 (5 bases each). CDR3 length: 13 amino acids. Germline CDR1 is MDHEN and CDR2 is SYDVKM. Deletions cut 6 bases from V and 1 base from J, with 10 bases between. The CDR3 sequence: CASRGTDSYEQYF. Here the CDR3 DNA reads TGTGCCAGCAGGGGGACGGATTCCTACGAGCAGTACTTC.

CDR3 in amino acids: CASGLVSRGHEQFF. The CDR3 coding sequence is TGTGCTAGTGGTTTGGTAAGCAGGGGTCATGAGCAGTTCTTC. The rearrangement uses TRBV12-5 and TRBJ2-1, with D maybe TRBD1 (6 bases). V was clipped by 0 bases and J by 8 bases, with 11 bases between them. This CDR3 comprises 14 residues. Looked up from germline, CDR1 is LGHNT and CDR2 is FRNRAP.

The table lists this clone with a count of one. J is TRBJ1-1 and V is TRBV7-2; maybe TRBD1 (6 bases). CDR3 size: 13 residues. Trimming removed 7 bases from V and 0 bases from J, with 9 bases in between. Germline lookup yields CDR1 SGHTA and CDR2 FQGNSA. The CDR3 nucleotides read TGTGCCAGCACGGGACACCTGAACACTGAAGCTTTCTTT. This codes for CASTGHLNTEAFF. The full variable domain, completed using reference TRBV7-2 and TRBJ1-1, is GAGVSQSPSNKVTEKGKDVELRCDPISGHTALYWYRQSLGQGLEFLIYFQGNSAPDKSGLPSDRFSAERTGGSVSTLTIQRTQQEDSAVYLCASTGHLNTEAFFGQGTRLTVV.

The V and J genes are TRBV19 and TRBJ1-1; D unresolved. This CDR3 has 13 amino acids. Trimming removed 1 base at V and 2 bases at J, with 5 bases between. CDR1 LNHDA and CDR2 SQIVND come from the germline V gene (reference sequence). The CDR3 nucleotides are TGTGCCAGTAGTATAGCTCCTAACACTGAAGCTTTCTTT. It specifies CASSIAPNTEAFF.

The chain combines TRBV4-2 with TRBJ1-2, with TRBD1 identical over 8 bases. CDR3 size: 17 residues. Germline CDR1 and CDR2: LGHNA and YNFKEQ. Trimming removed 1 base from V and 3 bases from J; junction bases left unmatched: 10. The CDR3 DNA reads TGTGCCAGCAGCCAAGTGCCGAGGACAGGGTTATACTATGGCTACACCTTC. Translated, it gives CASSQVPRTGLYYGYTF.

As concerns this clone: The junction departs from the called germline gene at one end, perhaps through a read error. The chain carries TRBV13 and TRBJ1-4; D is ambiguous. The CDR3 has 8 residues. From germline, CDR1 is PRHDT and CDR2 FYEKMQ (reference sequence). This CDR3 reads CVGEKLFF. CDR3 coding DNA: TGCGTGGGAGAAAAACTGTTTTTT.

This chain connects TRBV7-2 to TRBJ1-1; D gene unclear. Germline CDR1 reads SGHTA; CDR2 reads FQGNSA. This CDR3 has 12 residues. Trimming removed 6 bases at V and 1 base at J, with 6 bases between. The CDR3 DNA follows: TGTGCCAGCAGTTCTACGAACACTGAAGCTTTCTTT. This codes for CASSSTNTEAFF.

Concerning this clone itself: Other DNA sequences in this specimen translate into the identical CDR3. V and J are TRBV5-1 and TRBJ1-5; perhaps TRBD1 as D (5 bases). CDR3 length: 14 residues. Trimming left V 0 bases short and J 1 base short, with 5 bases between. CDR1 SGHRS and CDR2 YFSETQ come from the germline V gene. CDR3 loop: CASSLAGSNQPQHF. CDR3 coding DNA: TGCGCCAGCAGCTTGGCAGGGAGCAATCAGCCCCAGCATTTT.

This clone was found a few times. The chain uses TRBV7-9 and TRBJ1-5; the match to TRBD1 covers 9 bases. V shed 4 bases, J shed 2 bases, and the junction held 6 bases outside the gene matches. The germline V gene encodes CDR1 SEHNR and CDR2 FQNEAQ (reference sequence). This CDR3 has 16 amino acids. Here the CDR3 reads CASSSRGQGGNQPQHF. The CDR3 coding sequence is TGTGCCAGCAGCTCGAGGGGACAGGGTGGCAATCAGCCCCAGCATTTT. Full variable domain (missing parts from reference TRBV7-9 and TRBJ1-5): DTGVSQNPRHKITKRGQNVTFRCDPISEHNRLYWYRQTLGQGPEFLTYFQNEAQLEKSRLLSDRFSAERPKGSFSTLEIQRTEQGDSAMYLCASSSRGQGGNQPQHFGDGTRLSIL.

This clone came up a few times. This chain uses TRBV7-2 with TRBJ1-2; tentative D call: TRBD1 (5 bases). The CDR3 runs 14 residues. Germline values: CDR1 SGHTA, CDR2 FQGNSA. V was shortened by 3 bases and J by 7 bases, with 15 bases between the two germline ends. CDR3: CASSFTGARSGYTF. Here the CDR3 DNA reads TGTGCCAGCAGCTTCACCGGGGCCAGGTCTGGCTACACCTTC.